This TCR beta chain was found in a study of T cell responses to AZD1222 COVID-19 vaccine. Findings of the study overall: Targets within unmutated variant regions were reportedly found for nearly half of spike-specific TCRs. Repertoire samples came only from after the peak T cell response.

Sequenced by immunoSEQ multiplex PCR; TCRdb stores in-frame clones only, minus some. The sample has some 110,000 clones, more than 75% seen once. As for this clone: Its antigen is currently unknown.

The CDR3 extends over 14 amino acids. CDR1 MNHNS and CDR2 SASEGT come from the germline V gene. V lost 3 bases to trimming and J lost 2 bases, with 10 bases between them. The input for sequencing was peripheral blood, taken 28 days after the second AZD1222 dose. The gene calls are TRBV6-1 and TRBJ1-1, with D perhaps TRBD1 (6 bases). The origin of this receptor is an adult who received the AZD1222 COVID-19 vaccine. CDR3 sequence: CASSEGARNTEAFF. In nucleotides, the CDR3 is TGTGCCAGCAGTGAGGGGGCAAGAAACACTGAAGCTTTCTTT.